These 6 T cell receptor beta chains came from one sample sequenced in a study of blood T cell repertoires in COVID-19. The table came from immunoSEQ multiplex PCR; TCRdb's copy has only in-frame clones and leaves some out. The top ten clones hold 32% of a sample with roughly 25,000 clones, about 92% of them seen once. Sequencing was carried out using peripheral blood. The receptors were gathered from a man between 65 and 85 years old with active COVID-19.

This sequence joins TRBV6-6 and TRBJ1-4; tentatively, D is TRBD1 (6 bases). Per the germline V gene, CDR1 is MNHNY and CDR2 is SVGAGI (reference sequence). The CDR3 is made up of 14 amino acids. The V end lost 5 bases, the J end lost 8 bases, and 15 bases lay between the germline ends. In DNA form, the CDR3 reads TGTGCCAGCAGTCAGCCGACAGGACGGGAAAAACTGTTTTTT. As protein: CASSQPTGREKLFF.

The chain recombines TRBV7-3 with TRBJ1-1; D not certain. The germline V gene encodes CDR1 SGHTA and CDR2 FQGTGA. The CDR3 consists of 14 residues. V was cut by 1 base and J by 1 base, with 7 bases left in between. The CDR3 here is CASSLRPGNTEAFF. The CDR3 region has the DNA TGTGCCAGCAGCTTAAGGCCAGGGAACACTGAAGCTTTCTTT.

The chain employs TRBV24-1 and TRBJ2-3; the D is unclear. Germline-derived CDR1 and CDR2 are KGHDR and SFDVKD. Trimming took off 4 bases at V and 0 bases at J, with 10 bases between the two ends. This CDR3 is 15 amino acids long. CDR3 DNA: TGTGCCACCAGTGAGAGAAGTATAAGCACAGATACGCAGTATTTT. It yields the protein CATSERSISTDTQYF.

This clone has a single count. CDR3 DNA: TGTGCCAGCAGCGTAGGGCTAGCAGACCCGACCCCCTACGAGCAGTACTTC. It specifies CASSVGLADPTPYEQYF. This chain uses TRBV9 with TRBJ2-7, with D perhaps matching TRBD2 (5 bases). In germline, CDR1 is SGDLS, CDR2 YYNGEE. Trimming cost V 0 bases and J 2 bases, with 18 bases left between them. The CDR3 spans 17 residues.

V usage is TRBV24-1 and J usage is TRBJ2-3, with 10 bases fitting TRBD2. J lost 1 base, V lost 6 bases, and 6 bases had no gene match. Germline V CDR1 and CDR2: KGHDR, SFDVKD. The CDR3 sequence is 16 residues long. CDR3 loop: CATSHRGTSGTDTQYF. In DNA, the CDR3 is TGTGCCACCAGTCACCGGGGGACTAGCGGCACAGATACGCAGTATTTT.

The chain joins TRBV30 to TRBJ1-5; 9 bases agree with TRBD1. There are 13 residues in the CDR3. V dropped 3 bases and J dropped 5; count of bases not matched to a gene: 2. The germline V gene has CDR1 GTSNPN and CDR2 SVGIG (reference sequence). CDR3 coding DNA: TGTGCCTGGAGCCGACAGGGGGATCAGCCCCAGCATTTT. This encodes CAWSRQGDQPQHF. The entire variable domain, with the rest obtained from reference TRBV30 and TRBJ1-5, is as follows: SQTIHQWPATLVQPVGSPLSLECTVEGTSNPNLYWYRQAAGRGLQLLFYSVGIGQISSEVPQNLSASRPQDRQFILSSKKLLLSDSGFYLCAWSRQGDQPQHFGDGTRLSIL.